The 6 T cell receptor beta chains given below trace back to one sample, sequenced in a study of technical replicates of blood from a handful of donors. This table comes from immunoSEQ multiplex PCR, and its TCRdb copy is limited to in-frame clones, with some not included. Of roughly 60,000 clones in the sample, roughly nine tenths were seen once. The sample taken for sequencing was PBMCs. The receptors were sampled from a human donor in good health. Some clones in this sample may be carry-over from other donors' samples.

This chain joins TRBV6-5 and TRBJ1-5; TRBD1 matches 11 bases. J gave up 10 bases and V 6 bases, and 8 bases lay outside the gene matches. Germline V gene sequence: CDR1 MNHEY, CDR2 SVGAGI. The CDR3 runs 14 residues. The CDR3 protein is CASSRGQGAVPQHF. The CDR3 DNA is TGTGCCAGCAGCCGAGGACAGGGGGCTGTTCCCCAGCATTTT.

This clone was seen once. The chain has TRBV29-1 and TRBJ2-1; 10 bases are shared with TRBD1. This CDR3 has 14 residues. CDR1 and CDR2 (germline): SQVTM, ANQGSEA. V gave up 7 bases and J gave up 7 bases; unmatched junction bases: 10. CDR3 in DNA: TGCAGCGCTGGGGGGACAGGGGTTTGGAATGAGCAGTTCTTC. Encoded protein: CSAGGTGVWNEQFF.

The CDR3 region is CAWSLGQSSYNSPLHF. CDR3 in DNA: TGTGCCTGGAGCCTGGGGCAGAGCTCCTATAATTCACCCCTCCACTTT. This sequence joins TRBV30 and TRBJ1-6, with D maybe TRBD1 (5 bases). The CDR3 sequence is 16 residues long. Germline loops: CDR1 GTSNPN, CDR2 SVGIG (reference sequence). V lost 3 bases and J lost 0, with 12 bases in between.

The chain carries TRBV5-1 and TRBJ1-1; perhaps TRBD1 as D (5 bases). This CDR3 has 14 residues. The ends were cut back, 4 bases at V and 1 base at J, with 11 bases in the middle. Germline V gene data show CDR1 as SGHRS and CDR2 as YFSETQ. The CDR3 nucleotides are TGCGCCAGCAGCACCACCCAGGGGAACACTGAAGCTTTCTTT. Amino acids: CASSTTQGNTEAFF.

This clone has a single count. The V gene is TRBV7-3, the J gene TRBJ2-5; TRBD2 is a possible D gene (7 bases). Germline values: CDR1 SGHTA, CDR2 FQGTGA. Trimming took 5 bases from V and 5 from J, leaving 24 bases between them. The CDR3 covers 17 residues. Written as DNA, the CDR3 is TGTGCCAGCAGCCCGCACCGCTCTAGGGGGGGTTGGGAGACCCAGTACTTC. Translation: CASSPHRSRGGWETQYF.

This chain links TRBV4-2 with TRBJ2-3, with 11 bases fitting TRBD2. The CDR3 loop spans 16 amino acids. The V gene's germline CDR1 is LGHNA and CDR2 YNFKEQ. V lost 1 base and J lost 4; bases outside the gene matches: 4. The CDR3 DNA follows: TGTGCCAGCAGCCAAGTTAGCGGGAGGGGTGCAGATACGCAGTATTTT. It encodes CASSQVSGRGADTQYF.